This entry lists 6 T cell receptor beta chains sequenced from one sample in a study of T cell changes during pregnancy in multiple sclerosis. Sequencing used immunoSEQ multiplex PCR; TCRdb keeps in-frame clones, though not all of them. The sample carries around 30,000 clones, around 90% recorded once. This material consisted of CD8+ T cells from peripheral blood mononuclear cells, taken before pregnancy. The receptor source for this set is a female donor with multiple sclerosis, enrolled in a pregnancy study.

This chain uses TRBV7-2 with TRBJ2-1; TRBD2 agrees at 12 bases. Germline CDR1 reads SGHTA; CDR2 reads FQGNSA. V lost 6 bases, J lost 3 bases, and 3 bases stayed unmatched. The CDR3 is 15 amino acids. The CDR3 loop reads CASSLAGGHYNEQFF. As DNA, the CDR3 is TGTGCCAGCAGTCTAGCGGGAGGGCACTACAATGAGCAGTTCTTC.

V is TRBV12-5 and J is TRBJ2-7; D is uncertain. This CDR3 spans 14 amino acids. Trimming took 2 bases from V and 2 from J, leaving 10 bases between them. Germline-derived CDR1 and CDR2 are LGHNT and FRNRAP. The CDR3 sequence is CASGLIANPYEQYF. CDR3 sequence (DNA): TGTGCTAGTGGTTTGATCGCTAACCCCTACGAGCAGTACTTC.

The chain couples TRBV19 to TRBJ2-1; D may be TRBD2 (5 bases). Germline assignment: CDR1 LNHDA and CDR2 SQIVND (reference sequence). V lost 6 bases and J 2 bases, leaving 17 bases between the germline ends. The CDR3 is made up of 16 amino acids. CDR3 in DNA: TGTGCCAGTAGCTCTCCCCGGGAACTACCCTACAATGAGCAGTTCTTC. Translated, it gives CASSSPRELPYNEQFF.

This clone came up once. V and J are TRBV7-6 and TRBJ1-2; a weak D match, TRBD1 (6 bases). This CDR3 region has 17 residues. CDR1 SGHVS and CDR2 FNYEAQ come from the germline V gene. V was cut by 5 bases and J by 3 bases, with 22 bases left in between. Written as DNA, the CDR3 is TGTGCCAGCAGCCCCGGACGGGAAACAGGGCCGGACTATGGCTACACCTTC. It specifies CASSPGRETGPDYGYTF.

The rearrangement uses TRBV7-2 and TRBJ2-5, with TRBD2 as a possible D gene (5 bases). Trimming removed 1 base from V and 5 bases from J, with 8 bases in between. In germline, CDR1 is SGHTA, CDR2 FQGNSA. The CDR3 spans 13 residues. The CDR3 coding sequence is TGTGCCAGCAGCTTAGGACTATTCGAGACCCAGTACTTC. This codes for CASSLGLFETQYF.

This sequence joins TRBV2 and TRBJ2-7; unclear D gene. V lost 4 bases, J lost 2 bases, and 12 bases lay in between. The CDR3 totals 14 residues. Per germline, CDR1 SNHLY and CDR2 FYNNEI. The CDR3 region is CASSAQDNPYEQYF. In DNA, the CDR3 is TGTGCCAGCAGTGCTCAGGATAACCCCTACGAGCAGTACTTC.